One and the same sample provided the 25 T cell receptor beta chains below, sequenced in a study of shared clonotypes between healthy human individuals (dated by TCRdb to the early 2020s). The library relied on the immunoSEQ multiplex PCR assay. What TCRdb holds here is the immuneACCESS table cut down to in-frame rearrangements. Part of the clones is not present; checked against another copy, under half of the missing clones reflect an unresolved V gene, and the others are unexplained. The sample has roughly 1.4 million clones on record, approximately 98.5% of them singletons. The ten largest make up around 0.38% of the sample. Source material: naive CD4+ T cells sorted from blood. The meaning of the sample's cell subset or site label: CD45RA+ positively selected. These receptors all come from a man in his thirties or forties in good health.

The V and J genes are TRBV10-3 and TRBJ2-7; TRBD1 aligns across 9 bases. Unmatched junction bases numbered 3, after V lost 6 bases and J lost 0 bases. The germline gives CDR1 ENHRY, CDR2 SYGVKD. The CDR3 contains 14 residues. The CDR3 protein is CAIRGQGGSYEQYF. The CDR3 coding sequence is TGTGCCATCAGGGGACAGGGTGGCTCCTACGAGCAGTACTTC.

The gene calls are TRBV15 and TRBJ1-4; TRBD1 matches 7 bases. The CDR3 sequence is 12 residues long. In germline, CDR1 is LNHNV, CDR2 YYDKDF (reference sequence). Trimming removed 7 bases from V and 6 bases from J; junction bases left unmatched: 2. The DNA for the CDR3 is TGTGCCACCAACAGGGGTGATGAAAAACTGTTTTTT. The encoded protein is CATNRGDEKLFF.

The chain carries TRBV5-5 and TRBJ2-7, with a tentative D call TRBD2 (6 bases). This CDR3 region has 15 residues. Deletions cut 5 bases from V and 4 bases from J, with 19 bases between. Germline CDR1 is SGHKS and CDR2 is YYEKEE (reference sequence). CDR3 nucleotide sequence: TGTGCCAGCAGTCGCAATCCCAGGGCGGGATACGAGCAGTACTTC. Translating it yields CASSRNPRAGYEQYF.

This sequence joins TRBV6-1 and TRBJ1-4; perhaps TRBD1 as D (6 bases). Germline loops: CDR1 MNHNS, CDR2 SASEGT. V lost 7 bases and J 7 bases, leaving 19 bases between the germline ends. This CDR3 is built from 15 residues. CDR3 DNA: TGTGCCAGCACCGAGAACAGGGTTAGCAGTGAAAAACTGTTTTTT. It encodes CASTENRVSSEKLFF.

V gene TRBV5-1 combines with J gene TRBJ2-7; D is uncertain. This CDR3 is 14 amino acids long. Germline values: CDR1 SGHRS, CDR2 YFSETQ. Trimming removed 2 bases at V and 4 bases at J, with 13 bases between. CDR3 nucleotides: TGCGCCAGCAGCTTAACCACGCCTTCGTACGAGCAGTACTTC. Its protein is CASSLTTPSYEQYF.

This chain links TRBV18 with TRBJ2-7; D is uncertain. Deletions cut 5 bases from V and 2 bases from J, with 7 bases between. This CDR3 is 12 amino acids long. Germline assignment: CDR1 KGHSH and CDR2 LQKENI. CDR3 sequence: CASSTETYEQYF. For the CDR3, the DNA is TGTGCCAGCTCAACGGAAACCTACGAGCAGTACTTC.

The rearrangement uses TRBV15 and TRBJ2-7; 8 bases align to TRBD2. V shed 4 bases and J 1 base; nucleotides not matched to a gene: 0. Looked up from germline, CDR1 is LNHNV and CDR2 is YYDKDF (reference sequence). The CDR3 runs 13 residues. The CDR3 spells CATSIAGSYEQYF. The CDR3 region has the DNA TGTGCCACCAGCATAGCGGGATCCTACGAGCAGTACTTC.

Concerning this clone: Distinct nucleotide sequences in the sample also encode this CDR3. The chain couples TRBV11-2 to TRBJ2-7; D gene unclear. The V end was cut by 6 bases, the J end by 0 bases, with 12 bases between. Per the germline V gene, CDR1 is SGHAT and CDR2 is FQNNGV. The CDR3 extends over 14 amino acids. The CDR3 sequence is CASSLGVGSYEQYF. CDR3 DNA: TGTGCCAGCAGTCTTGGGGTGGGCTCCTACGAGCAGTACTTC.

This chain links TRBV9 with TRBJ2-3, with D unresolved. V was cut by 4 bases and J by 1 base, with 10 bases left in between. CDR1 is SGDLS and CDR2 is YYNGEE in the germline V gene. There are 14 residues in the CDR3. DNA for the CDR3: TGTGCCAGCAGCCCCCGGGTCGGCACAGATACGCAGTATTTT. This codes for CASSPRVGTDTQYF.

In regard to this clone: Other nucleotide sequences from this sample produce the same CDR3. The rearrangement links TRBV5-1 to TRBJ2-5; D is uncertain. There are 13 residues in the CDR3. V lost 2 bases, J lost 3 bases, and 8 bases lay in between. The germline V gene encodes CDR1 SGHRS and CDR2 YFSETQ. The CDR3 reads CASSFGGEETQYF. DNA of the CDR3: TGCGCCAGCAGCTTCGGCGGAGAAGAGACCCAGTACTTC. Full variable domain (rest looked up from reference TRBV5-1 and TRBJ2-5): KAGVTQTPRYLIKTRGQQVTLSCSPISGHRSVSWYQQTPGQGLQFLFEYFSETQRNKGNFPGRFSGRQFSNSRSEMNVSTLELGDSALYLCASSFGGEETQYFGPGTRLLVL.

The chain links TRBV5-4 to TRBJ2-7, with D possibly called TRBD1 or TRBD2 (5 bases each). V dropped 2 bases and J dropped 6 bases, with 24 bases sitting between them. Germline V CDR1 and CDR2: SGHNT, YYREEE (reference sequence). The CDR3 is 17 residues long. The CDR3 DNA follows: TGTGCCAGCAGCTTCAACCAGGGTTTTTCAGGGAGTTCCGAGCAGTACTTC. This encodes CASSFNQGFSGSSEQYF.

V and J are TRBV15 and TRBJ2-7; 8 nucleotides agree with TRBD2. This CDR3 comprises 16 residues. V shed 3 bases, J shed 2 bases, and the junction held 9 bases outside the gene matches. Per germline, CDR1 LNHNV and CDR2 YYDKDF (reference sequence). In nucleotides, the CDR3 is TGTGCCACCAGCAGTCTAGCGGGTAATAAGGCCTACGAGCAGTACTTC. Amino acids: CATSSLAGNKAYEQYF.

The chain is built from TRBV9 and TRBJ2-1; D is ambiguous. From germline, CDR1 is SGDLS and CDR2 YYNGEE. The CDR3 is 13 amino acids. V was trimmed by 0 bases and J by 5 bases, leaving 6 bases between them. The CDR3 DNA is TGTGCCAGCAGCGTAGGTCAGCACAATGAGCAGTTCTTC. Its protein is CASSVGQHNEQFF. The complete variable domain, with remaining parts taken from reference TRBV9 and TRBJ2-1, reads DSGVTQTPKHLITATGQRVTLRCSPRSGDLSVYWYQQSLDQGLQFLIQYYNGEERAKGNILERFSAQQFPDLHSELNLSSLELGDSALYFCASSVGQHNEQFFGPGTRLTVL.

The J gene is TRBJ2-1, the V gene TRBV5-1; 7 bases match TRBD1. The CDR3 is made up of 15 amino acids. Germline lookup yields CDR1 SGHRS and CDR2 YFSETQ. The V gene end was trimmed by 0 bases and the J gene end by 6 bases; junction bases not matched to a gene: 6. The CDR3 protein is CASSLATGFANEQFF. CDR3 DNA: TGCGCCAGCAGCTTGGCGACAGGGTTCGCCAATGAGCAGTTCTTC.

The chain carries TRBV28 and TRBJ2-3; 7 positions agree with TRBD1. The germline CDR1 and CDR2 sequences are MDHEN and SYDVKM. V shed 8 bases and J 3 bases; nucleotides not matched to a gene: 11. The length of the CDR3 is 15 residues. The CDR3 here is CASGHLDRVTDTQYF. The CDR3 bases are TGTGCCAGCGGACACCTCGACAGGGTGACAGATACGCAGTATTTT.

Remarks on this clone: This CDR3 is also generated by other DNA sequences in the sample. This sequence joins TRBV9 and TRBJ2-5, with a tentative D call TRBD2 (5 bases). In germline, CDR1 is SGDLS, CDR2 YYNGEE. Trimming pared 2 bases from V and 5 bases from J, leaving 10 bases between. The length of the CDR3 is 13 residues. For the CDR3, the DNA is TGTGCCAGCAGCGTGGACTTGAGGGAGACCCAGTACTTC. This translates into CASSVDLRETQYF.

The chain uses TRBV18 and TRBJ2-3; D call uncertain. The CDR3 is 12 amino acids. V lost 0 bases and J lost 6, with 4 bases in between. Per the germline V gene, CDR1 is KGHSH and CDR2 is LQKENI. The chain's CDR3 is CASSPPYDTQYF. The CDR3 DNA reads TGTGCCAGCTCACCACCATACGATACGCAGTATTTT. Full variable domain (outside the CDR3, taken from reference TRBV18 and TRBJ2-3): NAGVMQNPRHLVRRRGQEARLRCSPMKGHSHVYWYRQLPEEGLKFMVYLQKENIIDESGMPKERFSAEFPKEGPSILRIQQVVRGDSAAYFCASSPPYDTQYFGPGTRLTVL.

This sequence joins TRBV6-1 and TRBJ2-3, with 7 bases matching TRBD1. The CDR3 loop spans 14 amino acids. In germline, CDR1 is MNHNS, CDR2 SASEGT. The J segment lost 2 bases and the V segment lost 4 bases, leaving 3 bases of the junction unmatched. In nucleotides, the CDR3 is TGTGCCAGCAGTGTAGGGACAGCCACAGATACGCAGTATTTT. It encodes CASSVGTATDTQYF.

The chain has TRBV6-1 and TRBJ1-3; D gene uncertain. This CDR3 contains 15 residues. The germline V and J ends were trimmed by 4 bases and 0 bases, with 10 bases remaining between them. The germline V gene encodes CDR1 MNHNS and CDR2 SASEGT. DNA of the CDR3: TGTGCCAGCAGTGTCTCGGGGAGCTCTGGAAACACCATATATTTT. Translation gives CASSVSGSSGNTIYF.

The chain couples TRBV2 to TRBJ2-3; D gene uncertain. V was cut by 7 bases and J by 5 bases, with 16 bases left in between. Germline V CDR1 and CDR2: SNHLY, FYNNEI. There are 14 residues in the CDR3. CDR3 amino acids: CASTAGLDGDTQYF. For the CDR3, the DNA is TGTGCCAGCACAGCCGGGTTAGATGGAGATACGCAGTATTTT.

CDR3 region: CAWSALLGYEQYF. The CDR3 DNA reads as TGTGCCTGGAGTGCGCTGCTGGGCTACGAGCAGTACTTC. The rearrangement joins TRBV30 to TRBJ2-7; no clear D. CDR1 is GTSNPN and CDR2 is SVGIG in the germline V gene (reference sequence). CDR3 length: 13 amino acids. With 1 base removed from V and 3 bases from J, the gap between germline ends came to 10 bases.

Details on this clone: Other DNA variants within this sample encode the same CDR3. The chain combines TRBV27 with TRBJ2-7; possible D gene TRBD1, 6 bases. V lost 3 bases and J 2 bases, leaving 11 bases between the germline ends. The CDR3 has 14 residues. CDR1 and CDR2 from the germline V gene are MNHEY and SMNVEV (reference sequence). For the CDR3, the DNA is TGTGCCAGCAGTTTCAGGGGCCCCACCTACGAGCAGTACTTC. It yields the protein CASSFRGPTYEQYF.

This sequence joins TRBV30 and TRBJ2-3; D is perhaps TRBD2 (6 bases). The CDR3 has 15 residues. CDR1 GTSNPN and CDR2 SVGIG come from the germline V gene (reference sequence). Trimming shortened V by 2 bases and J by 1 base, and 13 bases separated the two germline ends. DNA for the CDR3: TGTGCCTGGAGTAAAGGGCTAGCGCGCACAGATACGCAGTATTTT. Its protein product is CAWSKGLARTDTQYF.

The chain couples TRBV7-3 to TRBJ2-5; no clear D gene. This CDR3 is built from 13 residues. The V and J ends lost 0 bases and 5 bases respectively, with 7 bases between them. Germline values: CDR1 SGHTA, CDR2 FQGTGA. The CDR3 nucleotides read TGTGCCAGCAGCTTAACGGGTTGGGAGACCCAGTACTTC. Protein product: CASSLTGWETQYF.

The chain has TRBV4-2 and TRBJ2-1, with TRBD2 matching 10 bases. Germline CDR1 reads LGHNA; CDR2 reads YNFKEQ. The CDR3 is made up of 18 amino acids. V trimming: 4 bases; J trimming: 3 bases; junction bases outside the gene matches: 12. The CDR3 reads CASSLSLRASGSYNEQFF. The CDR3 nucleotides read TGTGCCAGCAGCCTATCCCTGAGGGCTAGCGGGAGCTACAATGAGCAGTTCTTC.